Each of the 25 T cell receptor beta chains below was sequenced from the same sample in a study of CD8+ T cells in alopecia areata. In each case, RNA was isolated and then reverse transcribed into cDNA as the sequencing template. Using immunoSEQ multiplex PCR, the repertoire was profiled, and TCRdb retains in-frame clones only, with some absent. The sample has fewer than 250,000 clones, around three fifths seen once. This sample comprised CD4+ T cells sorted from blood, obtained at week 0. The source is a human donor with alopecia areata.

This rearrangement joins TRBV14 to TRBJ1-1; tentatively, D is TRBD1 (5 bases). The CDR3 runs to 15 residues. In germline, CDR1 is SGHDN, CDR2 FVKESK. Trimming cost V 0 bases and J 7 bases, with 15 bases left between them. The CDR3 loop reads CASSQDPRGVLEAFF. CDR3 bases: TGTGCCAGCAGCCAAGATCCACGGGGGGTCCTTGAAGCTTTCTTT.

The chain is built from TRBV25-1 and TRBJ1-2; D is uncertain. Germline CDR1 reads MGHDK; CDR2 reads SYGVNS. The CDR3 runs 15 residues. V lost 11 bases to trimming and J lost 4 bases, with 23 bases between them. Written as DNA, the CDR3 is TGTGCCTCCTGTCCCGAAGCGAACAAAGTCTATGGCTACACCTTC. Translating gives CASCPEANKVYGYTF.

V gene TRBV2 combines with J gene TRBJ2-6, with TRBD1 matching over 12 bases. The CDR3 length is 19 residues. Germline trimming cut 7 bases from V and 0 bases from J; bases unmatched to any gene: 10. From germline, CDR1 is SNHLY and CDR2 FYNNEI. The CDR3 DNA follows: TGTGCCAGCACCTCGGGACAGGGGGCGGGTGCCTCTGGGGCCAACGTCCTGACTTTC. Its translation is CASTSGQGAGASGANVLTF.

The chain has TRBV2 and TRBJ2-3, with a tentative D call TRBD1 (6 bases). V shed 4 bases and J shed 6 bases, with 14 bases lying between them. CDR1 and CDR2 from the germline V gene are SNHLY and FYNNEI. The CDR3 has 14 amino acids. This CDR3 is CASSVLTGGDTQYF. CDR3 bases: TGTGCCAGCAGTGTTCTGACAGGTGGGGATACGCAGTATTTT.

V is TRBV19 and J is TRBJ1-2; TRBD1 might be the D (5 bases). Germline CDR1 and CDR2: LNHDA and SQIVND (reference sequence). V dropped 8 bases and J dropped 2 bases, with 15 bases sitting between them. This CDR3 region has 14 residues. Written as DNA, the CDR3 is TGTGCCAGTTCCATTCAGGGAGGAAACTATGGCTACACCTTC. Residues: CASSIQGGNYGYTF.

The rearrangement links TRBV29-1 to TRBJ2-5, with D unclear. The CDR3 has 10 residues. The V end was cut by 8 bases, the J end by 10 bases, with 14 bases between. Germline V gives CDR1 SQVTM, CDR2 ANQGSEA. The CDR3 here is CSYDRTHQYF. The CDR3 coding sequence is TGCAGCTATGATAGGACCCACCAGTACTTC.

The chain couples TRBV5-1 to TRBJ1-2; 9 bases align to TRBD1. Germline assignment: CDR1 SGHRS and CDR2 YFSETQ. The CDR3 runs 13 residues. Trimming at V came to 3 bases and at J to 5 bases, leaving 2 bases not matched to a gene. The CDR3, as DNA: TGCGCCAGCAGCTGGGACAGGGAGTATGGCTACACCTTC. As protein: CASSWDREYGYTF.

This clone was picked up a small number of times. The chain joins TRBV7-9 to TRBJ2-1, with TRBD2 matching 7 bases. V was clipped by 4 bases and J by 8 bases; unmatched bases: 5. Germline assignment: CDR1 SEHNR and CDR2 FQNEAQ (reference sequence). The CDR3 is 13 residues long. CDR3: CASSSDLADEQFF. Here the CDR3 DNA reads TGTGCCAGCAGCTCCGACCTAGCGGATGAGCAGTTCTTC.

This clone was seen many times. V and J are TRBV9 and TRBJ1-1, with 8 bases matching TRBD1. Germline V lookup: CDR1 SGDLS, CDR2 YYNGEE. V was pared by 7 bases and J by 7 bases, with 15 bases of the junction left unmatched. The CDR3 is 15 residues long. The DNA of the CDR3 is TGTGCCAGCTCCGGGGGGGCAGGGGGCTGGAGTGAAGCTTTCTTT. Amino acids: CASSGGAGGWSEAFF.

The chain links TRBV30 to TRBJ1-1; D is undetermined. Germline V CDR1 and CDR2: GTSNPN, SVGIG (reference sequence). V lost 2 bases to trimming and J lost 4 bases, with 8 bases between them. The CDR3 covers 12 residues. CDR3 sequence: CAWSLQFTEAFF. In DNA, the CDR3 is TGTGCCTGGAGTCTCCAGTTCACTGAAGCTTTCTTT.

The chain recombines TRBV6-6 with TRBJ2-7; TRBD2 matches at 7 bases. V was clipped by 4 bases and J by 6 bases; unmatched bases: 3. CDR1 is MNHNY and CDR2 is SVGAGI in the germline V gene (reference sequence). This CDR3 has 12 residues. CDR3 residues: CASSWRELEQYF. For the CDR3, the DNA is TGTGCCAGCAGTTGGCGGGAGCTCGAGCAGTACTTC.

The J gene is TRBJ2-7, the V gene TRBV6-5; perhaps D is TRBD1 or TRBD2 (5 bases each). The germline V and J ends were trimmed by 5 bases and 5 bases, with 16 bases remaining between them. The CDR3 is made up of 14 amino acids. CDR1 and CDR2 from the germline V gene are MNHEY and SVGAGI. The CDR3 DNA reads TGTGCCAGCAGTCCCCAAGGGGACGCTGACGAGCAGTACTTC. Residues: CASSPQGDADEQYF.

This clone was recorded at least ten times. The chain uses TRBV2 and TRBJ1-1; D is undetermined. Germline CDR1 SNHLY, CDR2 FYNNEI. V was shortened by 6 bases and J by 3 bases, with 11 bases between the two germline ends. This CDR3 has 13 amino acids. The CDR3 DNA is TGTGCCAGCAGCCCGGAACAGTACACTGAAGCTTTCTTT. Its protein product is CASSPEQYTEAFF.

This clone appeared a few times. The CDR3, as DNA: TGTGCCAGCAGTTACTCCCACAGGAATAATTCACCCCTCCACTTT. Translated: CASSYSHRNNSPLHF. The chain uses TRBV6-6 and TRBJ1-6; perhaps TRBD1 as D (5 bases). The germline V and J ends were trimmed by 0 bases and 5 bases, with 8 bases remaining between them. The CDR3 runs 15 residues. Per the germline V gene, CDR1 is MNHNY and CDR2 is SVGAGI (reference sequence).

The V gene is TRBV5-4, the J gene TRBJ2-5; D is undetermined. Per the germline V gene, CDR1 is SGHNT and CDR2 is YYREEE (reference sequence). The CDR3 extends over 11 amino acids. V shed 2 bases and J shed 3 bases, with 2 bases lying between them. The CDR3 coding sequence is TGTGCCAGCAGCTTTGAAGAGACCCAGTACTTC. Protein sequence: CASSFEETQYF.

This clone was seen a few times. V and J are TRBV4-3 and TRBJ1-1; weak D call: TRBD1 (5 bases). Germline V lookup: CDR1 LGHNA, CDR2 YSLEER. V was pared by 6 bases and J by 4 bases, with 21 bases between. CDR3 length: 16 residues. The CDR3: CASSYSPAGKGTEAFF. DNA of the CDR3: TGCGCCAGCAGTTATTCCCCGGCAGGGAAAGGCACTGAAGCTTTCTTT.

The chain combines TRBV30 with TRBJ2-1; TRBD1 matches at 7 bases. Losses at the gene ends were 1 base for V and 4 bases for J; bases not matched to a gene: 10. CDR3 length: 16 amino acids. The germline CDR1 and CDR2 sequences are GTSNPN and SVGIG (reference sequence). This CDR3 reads CAWSGSVGQAYNEQFF. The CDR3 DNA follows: TGTGCCTGGAGTGGTAGCGTAGGACAGGCTTACAATGAGCAGTTCTTC.

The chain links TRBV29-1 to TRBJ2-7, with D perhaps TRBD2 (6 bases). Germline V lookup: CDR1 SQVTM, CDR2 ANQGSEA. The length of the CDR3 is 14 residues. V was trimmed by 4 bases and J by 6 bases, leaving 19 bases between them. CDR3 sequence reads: CSVVSRRGPGEQYF. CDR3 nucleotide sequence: TGCAGCGTTGTGTCACGGAGGGGCCCCGGCGAGCAGTACTTC.

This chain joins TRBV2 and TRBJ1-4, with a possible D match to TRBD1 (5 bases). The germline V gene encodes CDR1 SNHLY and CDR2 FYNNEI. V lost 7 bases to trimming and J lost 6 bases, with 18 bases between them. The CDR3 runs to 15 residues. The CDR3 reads CASTGRRGSHEKLFF. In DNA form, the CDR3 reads TGTGCCAGCACGGGTAGAAGGGGTTCTCATGAAAAACTGTTTTTT.

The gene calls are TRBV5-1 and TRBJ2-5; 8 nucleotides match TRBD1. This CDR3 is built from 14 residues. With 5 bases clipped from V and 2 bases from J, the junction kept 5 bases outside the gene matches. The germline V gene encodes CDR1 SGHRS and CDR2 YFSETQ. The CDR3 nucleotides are TGCGCCAGCAGAACGGGACAGGCTCAAGAGACCCAGTACTTC. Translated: CASRTGQAQETQYF.

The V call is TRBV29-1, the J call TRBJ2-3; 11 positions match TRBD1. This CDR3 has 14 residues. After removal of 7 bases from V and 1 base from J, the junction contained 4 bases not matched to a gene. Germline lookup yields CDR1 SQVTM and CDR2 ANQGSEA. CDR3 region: CSALDRGRTDTQYF. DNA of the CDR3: TGCAGCGCCCTGGACAGGGGGCGCACAGATACGCAGTATTTT.

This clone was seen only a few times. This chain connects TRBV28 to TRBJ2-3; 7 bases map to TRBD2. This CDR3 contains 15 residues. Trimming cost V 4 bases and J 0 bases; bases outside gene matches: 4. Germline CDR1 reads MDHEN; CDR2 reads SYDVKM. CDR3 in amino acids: CASSYGTTSTDTQYF. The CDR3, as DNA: TGTGCCAGCAGTTATGGGACTACTAGCACAGATACGCAGTATTTT.

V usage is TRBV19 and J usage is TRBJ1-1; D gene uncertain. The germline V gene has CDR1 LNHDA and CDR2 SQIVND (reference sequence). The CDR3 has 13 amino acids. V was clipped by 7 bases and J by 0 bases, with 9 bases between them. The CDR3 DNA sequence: TGTGCCAGTACTCTGACAATGAACACTGAAGCTTTCTTT. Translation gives CASTLTMNTEAFF.

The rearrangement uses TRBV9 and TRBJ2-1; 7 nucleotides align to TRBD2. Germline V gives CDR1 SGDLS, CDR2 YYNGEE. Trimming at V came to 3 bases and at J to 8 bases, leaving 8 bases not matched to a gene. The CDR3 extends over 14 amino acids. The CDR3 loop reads CASSAGVGGDEQFF. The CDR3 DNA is TGTGCCAGCAGCGCCGGTGTTGGGGGGGATGAGCAGTTCTTC.

The DNA of the CDR3 is TGTGCCAGCAGTTTATATGGGGGAGGAACCGGGGAGCTGTTTTTT. Translation gives CASSLYGGGTGELFF. The rearrangement links TRBV27 to TRBJ2-2, with D perhaps TRBD2 (6 bases). The CDR3 length is 15 residues. CDR1 is MNHEY, CDR2 SMNVEV, per germline (reference sequence). Trimming left V 1 base short and J 5 bases short, with 11 bases between.